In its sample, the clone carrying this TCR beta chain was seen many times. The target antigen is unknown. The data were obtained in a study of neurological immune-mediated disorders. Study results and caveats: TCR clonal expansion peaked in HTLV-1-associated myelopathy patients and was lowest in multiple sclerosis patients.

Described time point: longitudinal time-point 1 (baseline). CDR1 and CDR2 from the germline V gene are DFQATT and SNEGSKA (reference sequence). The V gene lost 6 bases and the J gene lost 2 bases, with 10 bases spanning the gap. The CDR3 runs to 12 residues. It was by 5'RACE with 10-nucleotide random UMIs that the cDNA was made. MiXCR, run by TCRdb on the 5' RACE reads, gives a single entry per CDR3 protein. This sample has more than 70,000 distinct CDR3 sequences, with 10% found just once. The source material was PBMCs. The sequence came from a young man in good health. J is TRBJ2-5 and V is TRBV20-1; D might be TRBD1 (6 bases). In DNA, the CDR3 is TGCAGTGCCAGGGGACCACAAGAGACCCAGTACTTC. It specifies CSARGPQETQYF.